Each of the 8 T cell receptor beta chains below was sequenced from the same sample in a study of CXCR3 chemokines and chemotherapy response in bladder cancer. A single record per CDR3 protein comes from TCRdb applying MiXCR to the PCR reads. Among 13,000 or so distinct CDR3 sequences, around 11% were seen once, and the ten largest hold 25% to 30%. Collection took place from a patient whose treatment included neoadjuvant chemotherapy. The receptors come from a human donor with bladder cancer that did not respond to neoadjuvant chemotherapy.

This clonotype was found once. This rearrangement joins TRBV28 to TRBJ2-3, with D possibly being TRBD2 (5 bases). CDR1 and CDR2 (germline): MDHEN, SYDVKM. CDR3 length: 17 residues. V was pared by 3 bases and J by 4 bases, with 20 bases between. In DNA, the CDR3 is TGTGCCAGCAGTTTGGCATCTTTAAGCGGAAGCGCAGATACGCAGTATTTT. The encoded protein is CASSLASLSGSADTQYF.

In its sample, this clonotype was seen many times. The gene calls are TRBV10-3 and TRBJ1-1, with a tentative D call TRBD1 (5 bases). The CDR3 consists of 13 residues. Per germline, CDR1 ENHRY and CDR2 SYGVKD. Trimming took 7 bases from V and 4 from J, leaving 13 bases between them. This CDR3 reads CAINRGEGTEAFF. The DNA of the CDR3 is TGTGCCATCAACCGGGGGGAGGGCACTGAAGCTTTCTTT.

This clonotype was counted ten times or more. The chain links TRBV6-1 to TRBJ1-5, with TRBD1 matching over 7 bases. Trimming cost V 4 bases and J 3 bases; bases outside gene matches: 6. Germline loops: CDR1 MNHNS, CDR2 SASEGT. This CDR3 comprises 15 residues. The CDR3 loop reads CASSARDSNNQPQHF. For the CDR3, the DNA is TGTGCCAGCAGTGCGAGGGACAGCAACAATCAGCCCCAGCATTTT.

This clonotype was observed at least ten times. The chain combines TRBV6-1 with TRBJ1-2, with D perhaps matching TRBD1 (5 bases). The CDR3 loop spans 14 amino acids. Germline-derived CDR1 and CDR2 are MNHNS and SASEGT. The V and J ends lost 7 bases and 0 bases respectively, with 12 bases between them. The CDR3 loop is CASIREQANYGYTF. The CDR3 DNA reads as TGTGCCAGCATTCGTGAACAGGCTAACTATGGCTACACCTTC.

There are many counts of this clonotype. The chain joins TRBV5-4 to TRBJ2-2; TRBD2 matches at 12 bases. Unmatched junction bases numbered 11, after V lost 4 bases and J lost 7 bases. The CDR3 loop spans 17 amino acids. Germline V gene data show CDR1 as SGHNT and CDR2 as YYREEE (reference sequence). CDR3 bases: TGTGCCAGCAGCCCCAACCCTAGCGGGGGGGGGCGCGGGGAGCTGTTTTTT. The encoded protein is CASSPNPSGGGRGELFF.

This clonotype occurred many times. The chain uses TRBV6-5 and TRBJ2-5; TRBD2 matches at 13 bases. This CDR3 region has 15 residues. Germline assignment: CDR1 MNHEY and CDR2 SVGAGI. The junction had 10 bases not matched to a gene; V was cut back by 6 bases and J by 9 bases. The CDR3 spells CASRPGTSGVGAQYF. The CDR3 DNA follows: TGTGCCAGCAGGCCCGGGACTAGCGGGGTAGGGGCCCAGTACTTC.

This clonotype has ten or more counts. The rearrangement links TRBV27 to TRBJ2-7; possibly TRBD1 or TRBD2 for D (5 bases each). This CDR3 is 15 amino acids long. Trimming pared 8 bases from V and 2 bases from J, leaving 19 bases between. The germline CDR1 and CDR2 sequences are MNHEY and SMNVEV (reference sequence). CDR3 amino acids: CASSRPGTVTYEQYF. The CDR3 DNA reads as TGTGCCAGCTCCAGACCCGGGACGGTAACCTACGAGCAGTACTTC.

This clonotype was seen many times. The rearrangement links TRBV9 to TRBJ1-3, with a weak D call TRBD1 (5 bases). Germline lookup yields CDR1 SGDLS and CDR2 YYNGEE. This CDR3 has 14 amino acids. V shed 0 bases and J shed 6 bases, with 10 bases lying between them. In nucleotides, the CDR3 is TGTGCCAGCAGCGTAGTAGGAGGGACAAACACCATATATTTT. Amino acid sequence: CASSVVGGTNTIYF.